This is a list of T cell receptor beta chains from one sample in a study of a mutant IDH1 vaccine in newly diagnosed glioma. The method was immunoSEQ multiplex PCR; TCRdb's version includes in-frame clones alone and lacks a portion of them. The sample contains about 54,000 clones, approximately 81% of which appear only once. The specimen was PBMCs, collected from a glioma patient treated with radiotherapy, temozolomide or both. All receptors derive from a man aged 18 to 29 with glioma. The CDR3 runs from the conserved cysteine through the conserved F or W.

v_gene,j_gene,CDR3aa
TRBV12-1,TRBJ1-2,CASSFVYYGYTF
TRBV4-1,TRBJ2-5,CASSNLGRDRPDF
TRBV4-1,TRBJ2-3,CASSQPTALTGANTQYF
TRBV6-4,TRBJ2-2,CASSDSTTGELFF
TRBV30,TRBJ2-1,CAWMAGGPYNEQFF
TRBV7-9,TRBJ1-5,CASSLDQGNQPQHF
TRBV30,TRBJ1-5,CAWSFRSDQPQHF
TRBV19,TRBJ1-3,CASSIDRASGNTIYF
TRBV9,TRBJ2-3,CASRKGTGITDTQYF
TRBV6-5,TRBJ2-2,CASSLLATNTGELFF
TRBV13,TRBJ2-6,CASSSTPGSLGDSSGANVLTF
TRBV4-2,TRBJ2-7,CASSQGRGQGRVDEQYF
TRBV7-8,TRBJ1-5,CASSLETVRNQPQHF
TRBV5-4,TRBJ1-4,CASSLAGEKLFF
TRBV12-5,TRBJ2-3,CASGSGTGIVTDTQYF
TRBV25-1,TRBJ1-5,CASSEYGGGPQHF
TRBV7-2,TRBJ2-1,CASSFSGRGSNEQFF
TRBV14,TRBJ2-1,CASSPRVYNEQFF
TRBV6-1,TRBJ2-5,CASPNGPRETQYF
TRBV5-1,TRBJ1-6,CASSLQGGTDNSPLHF
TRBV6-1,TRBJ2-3,CASRVGVQADTQYF
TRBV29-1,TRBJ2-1,CSAVGQGSSYNEQFF
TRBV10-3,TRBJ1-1,CAIRPIDSLSEAFF
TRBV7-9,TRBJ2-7,CASSPGHSYEQYF
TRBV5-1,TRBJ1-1,CASSLAPGSTEAFF
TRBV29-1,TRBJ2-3,CSVEDSPDTQYF
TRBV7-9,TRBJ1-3,CASSSLDRNPGNTIYF
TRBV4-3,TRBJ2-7,CASSQEATQTYEQYF
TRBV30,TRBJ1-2,CAWIMRGQGLGLPYGYTF
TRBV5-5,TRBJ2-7,CASSLGEMSYEQYF
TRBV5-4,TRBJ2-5,CASSFPRDGTQYF
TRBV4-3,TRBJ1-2,CASSQDWQAYGYTF
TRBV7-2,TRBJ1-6,CASSLLSRGVGSNSPLHF
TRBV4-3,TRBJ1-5,CASSQGTGGGNQPQHF
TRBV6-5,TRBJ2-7,CASSHSGRDPYEQYF
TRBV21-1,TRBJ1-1,CASTRGPPRWTEAFF
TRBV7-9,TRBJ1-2,CASRQGREGYGYTF
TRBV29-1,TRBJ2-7,CSVERAGGPHEQYF
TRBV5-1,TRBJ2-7,CASSLVLTRDRDSYEQYF
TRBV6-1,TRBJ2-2,CASSDGTGWSGELFF
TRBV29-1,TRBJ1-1,CSVVKGNTEAFF
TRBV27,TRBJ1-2,CASSIRTGDGYTF
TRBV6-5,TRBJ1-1,CASSYIGRGNTEAFF
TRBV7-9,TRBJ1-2,CASSLARLNGYTF
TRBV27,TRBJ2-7,CASSFRGPSLSEQYF
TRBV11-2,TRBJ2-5,CASSSWGQSEETQYF
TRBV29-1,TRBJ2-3,CSGGQAGTDTQYF
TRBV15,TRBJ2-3,CATSSVSAWSTDTQYF